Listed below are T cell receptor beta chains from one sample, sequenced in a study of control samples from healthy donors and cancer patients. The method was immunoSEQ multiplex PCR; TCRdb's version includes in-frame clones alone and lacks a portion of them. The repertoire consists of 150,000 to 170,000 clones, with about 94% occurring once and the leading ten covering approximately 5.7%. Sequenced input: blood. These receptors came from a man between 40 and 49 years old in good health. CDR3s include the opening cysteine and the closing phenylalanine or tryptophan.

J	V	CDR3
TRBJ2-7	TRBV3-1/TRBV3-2	CASSHSYGGTYEQYF
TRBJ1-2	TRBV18	CASSPPGPGGGYGYTF
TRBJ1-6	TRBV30	CAWSGGEGSSPLHF
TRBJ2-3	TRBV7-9	CASSLSTDTQYF
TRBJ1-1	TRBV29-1	CSATDREGEAFF
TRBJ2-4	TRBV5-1	CASSLYLEGSKNIQYF
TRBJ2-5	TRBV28	CASSLTTGTRQETQYF
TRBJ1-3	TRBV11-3	CASSSTPQGSSGNTIYF
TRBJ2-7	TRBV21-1	CASCSRHQGAYEQYF
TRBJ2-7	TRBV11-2	CASSYSGGLSYEQYF
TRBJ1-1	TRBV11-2	CASSLNLNTEAFF
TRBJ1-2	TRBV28	CASRVGQPISNYGYTF
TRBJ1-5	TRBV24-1	CATSQGALDQPQHF
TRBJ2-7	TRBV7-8	CASTLAGNSYEQYF
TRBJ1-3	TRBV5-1	CASNLDGSSGNTIYF
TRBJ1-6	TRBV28	CASSLGTDNSPLHF
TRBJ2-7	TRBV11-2	CASSLGRQGYEQYF
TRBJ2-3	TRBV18	CASSPYESLRDTQYF
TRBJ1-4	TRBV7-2	CASSSQGIQLFF
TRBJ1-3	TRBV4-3	CASSQDPRGGNTIYF
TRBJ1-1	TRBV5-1	CASSPGQNTEAFF
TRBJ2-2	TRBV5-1	CASSLESGELFF
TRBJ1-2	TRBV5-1	CASSSGVYRDGYTF
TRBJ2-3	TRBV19	CASSMTTDTQYF
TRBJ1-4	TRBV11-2	CASSHTRGAYNEKLFF
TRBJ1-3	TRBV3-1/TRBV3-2	CASSQALGQSSGNTIYF
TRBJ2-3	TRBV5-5	CASSLVPDGRGGTDTQYF
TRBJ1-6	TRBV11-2	CASSSNPRSPLHF
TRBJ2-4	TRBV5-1	CASSLAGRGRVDIQYF
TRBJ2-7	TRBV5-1	CASSSDRDRLYEQYF
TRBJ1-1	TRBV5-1	CASSSLSVLNTEAFF
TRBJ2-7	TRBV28	CASSLEGNEQYF
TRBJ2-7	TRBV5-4	CASSLGAGGPTYEQYF
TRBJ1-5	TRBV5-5	CASSLGQGVQPQHF
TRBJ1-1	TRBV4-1	CASSQEQVLNTEAFF
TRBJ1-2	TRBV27	CAREGPGQSNYGYTF
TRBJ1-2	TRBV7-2	CASSSTRGDYGYTF
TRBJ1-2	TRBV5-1	CASSLDLGLHYGYTF
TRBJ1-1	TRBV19	CASSPSTGLNTEAFF
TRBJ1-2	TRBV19	CASSIGTTGYTF
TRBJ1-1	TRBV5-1	CASSLAGVPTEAFF
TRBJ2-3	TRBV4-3	CASSQGGTGGLPTDTQYF
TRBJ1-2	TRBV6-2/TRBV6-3	CASSFESHDYTF
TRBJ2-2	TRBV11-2	CASSLVRGQGGAGELFF
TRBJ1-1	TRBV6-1	CASSDLGRAFFAEAFF
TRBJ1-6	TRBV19	CASSKTAIYNSPLHF
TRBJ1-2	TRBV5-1	CASGDAEGYYGYTF
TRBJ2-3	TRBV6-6	CASSYVEGEDTQYF
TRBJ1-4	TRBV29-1	CSVEDLTTTNEKLFF
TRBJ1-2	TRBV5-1	CASSVTGAHGYTF
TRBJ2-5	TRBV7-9	CASSSPRDRERETQYF
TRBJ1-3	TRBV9	CASSVVGGAGNTIYF
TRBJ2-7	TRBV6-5	CASSYSKVPREQYF
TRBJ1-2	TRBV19	CASSIARTGIYGYTF